This T cell receptor (beta chain) was sequenced during a study of CXCR3-negative and CXCR3-positive naive CD8 T cells. Points from the study as a whole: TRBV-TRBJ usage was similar across naive CXCR3 subsets but distinct in memory cells. Diversity ran similarly high across both naive subsets but far lower in memory CD8+ cells. CXCR3-positive naive cells carried more hydrophobic TRB CDR3s than CXCR3-negative naive cells did.

Preparation of TRB cDNA libraries relied on 5' RACE carrying UMI labels. TCRdb reanalyzed the 5' RACE reads and collapses them to one entry per CDR3 protein, without DNA. The sample data list 120,000 to 150,000 distinct CDR3 sequences. Phenotypically, naive CD8+ T cells corresponded to CD45RO-CCR7+CD27+CD95-. This CDR3 has 14 residues. Germline-derived CDR1 and CDR2 are SGDLS and YYNGEE. Details on this clonotype: What it binds is not known.

Sequencing input: naive CXCR3+ CD8+ T cells from blood. Subset here: CD45RO-CCR7+CD27+CD95- naive CD8+ T cells expressing CXCR3 (TNR3+). This rearrangement joins TRBV9 to TRBJ1-3. This sequence was found in a human donor in good health. Some clones in this sample may be carry-over from other donors' samples. The CDR3 sequence is CASSFLGTGNTIYF.